The rows below give T cell receptor beta chains drawn from one sample of a study of CD8 T cells in Susac syndrome. TCRdb reanalysed the immunoSEQ multiplex PCR reads using MiXCR and keeps one entry per CDR3 protein. The sample lists 40,000 to 55,000 distinct CDR3 sequences, around 92% occurring once. The sequencing input was CD8+ T cells from PBMCs. The origin of the receptors is a human donor in good health. CDR3s include the opening cysteine and the closing phenylalanine or tryptophan. D genes are given only for firm matches. Clone size, where shown, is once, few, many, or a class for clones that have expanded.

D | J | length | size | V | DNA | CDR3
TRBD1 | TRBJ2-2 | 15 | NA | TRBV29-1 | TGCAGCGTCTCGGACAGGGGAACAATCGGCGGGGAGCTGTTTTTT | CSVSDRGTIGGELFF
TRBD2 | TRBJ2-7 | 18 | once | TRBV7-2 | TGTGCCAGCCGAGCTTATGGGTATGGCGGGAGCCGGGCTTACGAGCAGTACTTC | CASRAYGYGGSRAYEQYF
NA | TRBJ2-6 | 15 | NA | TRBV4-1 | TGCGCCAGCAGCCATTCAGCCTCTGGGGCCAACGTCCTGACTTTC | CASSHSASGANVLTF
NA | TRBJ2-7 | 13 | NA | TRBV27 | TGTGCCAGCGGCCTAACGGGCGGCTACGAGCAGTACTTC | CASGLTGGYEQYF
NA | TRBJ2-1 | 19 | NA | TRBV7-9 | TGTGCCAGCAGCTCGGACAAGGACGTTCCCTTCCACCACTTCAATGAGCAGTTCTTC | CASSSDKDVPFHHFNEQFF
NA | TRBJ2-1 | 13 | NA | TRBV4-3 | TGCGCCAGCAGCCAAGATGGGTACAATGAGCAGTTCTTC | CASSQDGYNEQFF
NA | TRBJ1-5 | 17 | NA | TRBV12-3/TRBV12-4 | TGTGCCAGCAGTTTAGGGGGGTCGGAGGGGGTTAATCAGCCCCAGCATTTT | CASSLGGSEGVNQPQHF
NA | TRBJ1-3 | 17 | NA | TRBV25-1 | TGTGCCAGCAGTGAATTGTTTAACGGGGAGTCGGGAAACACCATATATTTT | CASSELFNGESGNTIYF
NA | TRBJ2-1 | 12 | NA | TRBV29-1 | TGCAGCGTTGGGGGGATGGGGGATGAGCAGTTCTTC | CSVGGMGDEQFF
NA | TRBJ2-5 | 15 | NA | TRBV20-1 | TGCAGTGCTAGAGATGTCACAGGGTATCAAGAGACCCAGTACTTC | CSARDVTGYQETQYF
TRBD2 | TRBJ2-5 | 15 | NA | TRBV27 | TGTGCCAGCAGTTTTAGGGGTCTAGCGGAAGAGACCCAGTACTTC | CASSFRGLAEETQYF
NA | TRBJ1-1 | 16 | NA | TRBV19 | TGTGCCAGTAGTATAGGCCAGGGGACGGTTGACACTGAAGCTTTCTTT | CASSIGQGTVDTEAFF
NA | TRBJ2-1 | 14 | NA | TRBV19 | TGTGCCAGTAGTATAAGGGGCGCCTACAATGAGCAGTTCTTC | CASSIRGAYNEQFF
NA | TRBJ2-7 | 13 | NA | TRBV27 | TGTGCCAGCAGGACAGCCGGGCTCGACGAGCAGTACTTC | CASRTAGLDEQYF